This is a list of T cell receptor beta chains from one sample in a study of T cells in Graves' hyperthyroidism and ophthalmopathy. Each CDR3 protein gets one entry after TCRdb re-called the multiplex PCR reads with MiXCR. The top ten hold roughly a third of the sample, which has approximately 600,000 distinct CDR3 sequences, less than 25% seen once. Sequencing was carried out using blood. These receptors were taken from a man aged 25-45 years with Graves' ophthalmopathy. The CDR3 runs from the conserved cysteine through the conserved F or W. The order of the fields is V gene, J gene, D gene, clone size, CDR3 protein, CDR3 DNA. D genes are given only for firm matches. Not all rows give a size; the values are once, few, many and, for expanded clones, a class.

v_call: TRBV7-9
j_call: TRBJ2-5
d_call: -
clone_size: few
cdr3_aa: CASSPHAGQLETQYF
cdr3_nt: TGTGCCAGCAGCCCACACGCGGGGCAGTTAGAGACCCAGTACTTC

v_call: TRBV28
j_call: TRBJ1-2
d_call: -
clone_size: many
cdr3_aa: CASSFRWGNYGYTF
cdr3_nt: TGTGCCAGCAGTTTTAGGTGGGGGAACTATGGCTACACCTTC

v_call: TRBV6-1
j_call: TRBJ2-2
d_call: -
clone_size: few
cdr3_aa: CASTGRLGELFF
cdr3_nt: TGTGCCAGCACGGGTCGCCTCGGGGAGCTGTTTTTT

v_call: TRBV27
j_call: TRBJ2-7
d_call: TRBD2
clone_size: few
cdr3_aa: CASAMREGRHEQYF
cdr3_nt: TGTGCCAGCGCCATGCGGGAGGGTCGGCACGAGCAGTACTTC

v_call: TRBV19
j_call: TRBJ2-2
d_call: -
clone_size: -
cdr3_aa: CASTTANTGELFF
cdr3_nt: TGTGCCAGTACCACGGCGAACACCGGGGAGCTGTTTTTT

v_call: TRBV5-6
j_call: TRBJ2-5
d_call: TRBD2
clone_size: many
cdr3_aa: CASSRPTSGKETQYF
cdr3_nt: TGTGCCAGCAGCCGTCCTACTAGCGGGAAAGAGACCCAGTACTTC

v_call: TRBV29-1
j_call: TRBJ1-1
d_call: TRBD1
clone_size: many
cdr3_aa: CSVELWGQYTEAFF
cdr3_nt: TGCAGCGTTGAACTGTGGGGACAGTACACTGAAGCTTTCTTT

v_call: TRBV14
j_call: TRBJ1-2
d_call: TRBD1
clone_size: few
cdr3_aa: CASSQDMRGPYGYTF
cdr3_nt: TGTGCCAGCAGCCAAGATATGAGGGGGCCCTATGGCTACACCTTC

v_call: TRBV30
j_call: TRBJ2-5
d_call: -
clone_size: few
cdr3_aa: CAWTGGGTQYF
cdr3_nt: TGTGCCTGGACCGGAGGGGGTACCCAGTACTTC

v_call: TRBV18
j_call: TRBJ2-7
d_call: TRBD1
clone_size: -
cdr3_aa: CASSPTGEFKQYF
cdr3_nt: TGTGCCAGCTCGCCGACAGGGGAGTTCAAGCAGTACTTC

v_call: TRBV7-2
j_call: TRBJ2-5
d_call: -
clone_size: once
cdr3_aa: CASSYAGKQETQYF
cdr3_nt: TGTGCCAGCAGTTACGCCGGGAAACAAGAGACCCAGTACTTC

v_call: TRBV30
j_call: TRBJ2-1
d_call: -
clone_size: -
cdr3_aa: CAWSAQGRDEQFF
cdr3_nt: TGTGCCTGGAGTGCTCAGGGGAGGGATGAGCAGTTCTTC

v_call: TRBV7-2
j_call: TRBJ2-3
d_call: -
clone_size: -
cdr3_aa: CASSLEGWGSDTQYF
cdr3_nt: TGTGCCAGCAGCTTAGAGGGATGGGGTTCAGATACGCAGTATTTT

v_call: TRBV7-9
j_call: TRBJ1-3
d_call: -
clone_size: many
cdr3_aa: CASSFTSSGNTIYF
cdr3_nt: TGTGCCAGCAGCTTCACTAGCTCTGGAAACACCATATATTTT

v_call: TRBV13
j_call: TRBJ1-2
d_call: TRBD1
clone_size: -
cdr3_aa: CASSLWTGRAGYTF
cdr3_nt: TGTGCCAGCAGCTTATGGACAGGGAGAGCTGGCTACACCTTC

v_call: TRBV28
j_call: TRBJ2-6
d_call: -
clone_size: -
cdr3_aa: CASSLGGGGANVLTF
cdr3_nt: TGTGCCAGCAGTTTAGGTGGGGGTGGGGCCAACGTCCTGACTTTC

v_call: TRBV7-9
j_call: TRBJ1-4
d_call: -
clone_size: few
cdr3_aa: CASSLNVEKLFF
cdr3_nt: TGTGCCAGCAGCTTGAATGTTGAAAAACTGTTTTTT

v_call: TRBV5-1
j_call: TRBJ2-1
d_call: TRBD2
clone_size: many
cdr3_aa: CASSKLSRERDNEQFF
cdr3_nt: TGCGCCAGCAGCAAACTGTCGCGGGAGAGGGACAATGAGCAGTTCTTC

v_call: TRBV28
j_call: TRBJ2-1
d_call: TRBD1
clone_size: many
cdr3_aa: CASSGQGAYNEQFF
cdr3_nt: TGTGCCAGCAGTGGACAGGGGGCTTACAATGAGCAGTTCTTC

v_call: TRBV30
j_call: TRBJ1-1
d_call: -
clone_size: -
cdr3_aa: CAWNTGSVTEAFF
cdr3_nt: TGTGCCTGGAATACGGGGAGTGTCACTGAAGCTTTCTTT

v_call: TRBV27
j_call: TRBJ2-1
d_call: TRBD1
clone_size: few
cdr3_aa: CASSPPPGTGAFRQFF
cdr3_nt: TGTGCCAGCAGTCCCCCTCCGGGGACAGGTGCATTTCGGCAGTTCTTC

v_call: TRBV30
j_call: TRBJ1-1
d_call: TRBD1
clone_size: many
cdr3_aa: CAWSIGTANTEAFF
cdr3_nt: TGTGCCTGGAGCATCGGGACAGCGAACACTGAAGCTTTCTTT

v_call: TRBV20-1
j_call: TRBJ1-2
d_call: TRBD1
clone_size: many
cdr3_aa: CSALGGQGQANYGYTF
cdr3_nt: TGCAGTGCTCTGGGGGGACAGGGCCAAGCTAACTATGGCTACACCTTC

v_call: TRBV19
j_call: TRBJ2-2
d_call: -
clone_size: once
cdr3_aa: CASSIGEGLGELFF
cdr3_nt: TGTGCCAGTAGTATAGGAGAAGGGCTGGGGGAGCTGTTTTTT

v_call: TRBV12-3/TRBV12-4
j_call: TRBJ2-1
d_call: TRBD2
clone_size: -
cdr3_aa: CASTLSGSQGGQFF
cdr3_nt: TGTGCCAGCACCCTTAGCGGGAGTCAAGGCGGGCAGTTCTTC

v_call: TRBV7-9
j_call: TRBJ1-2
d_call: -
clone_size: once
cdr3_aa: CASIRVESYGYTF
cdr3_nt: TGTGCCAGCATCCGCGTCGAAAGCTATGGCTACACCTTC

v_call: TRBV28
j_call: TRBJ2-7
d_call: TRBD2
clone_size: few
cdr3_aa: CASRPNSGRGSYEQHF
cdr3_nt: TGTGCCAGCAGACCCAATAGCGGGAGAGGGTCCTACGAGCAGCACTTC

v_call: TRBV5-1
j_call: TRBJ2-5
d_call: TRBD2
clone_size: -
cdr3_aa: CASSSKLAGLLQETQYF
cdr3_nt: TGCGCCAGCAGCTCGAAGTTAGCGGGATTGTTACAAGAGACCCAGTACTTC

v_call: TRBV5-1
j_call: TRBJ1-6
d_call: -
clone_size: many
cdr3_aa: CASSGDVESPLHF
cdr3_nt: TGCGCCAGCAGCGGGGACGTGGAATCACCCCTCCACTTT

v_call: TRBV18
j_call: TRBJ2-7
d_call: -
clone_size: -
cdr3_aa: CASSPTDSFYEQYF
cdr3_nt: TGTGCCAGCTCACCAACAGACAGTTTCTACGAGCAGTACTTC

v_call: TRBV7-6
j_call: TRBJ1-1
d_call: -
clone_size: many
cdr3_aa: CASRNSRGKNTEAFF
cdr3_nt: TGTGCCAGCAGGAACAGTAGGGGGAAGAACACTGAAGCTTTCTTT

v_call: TRBV6-2/TRBV6-3
j_call: TRBJ1-5
d_call: -
clone_size: many
cdr3_aa: CASSYPGGRIGNQPQHF
cdr3_nt: TGTGCCAGCAGTTACCCTGGGGGCCGGATCGGCAATCAGCCCCAGCATTTT

v_call: TRBV20-1
j_call: TRBJ2-3
d_call: -
clone_size: few
cdr3_aa: CSARGRDTQYF
cdr3_nt: TGCAGTGCTAGGGGTCGGGATACGCAGTATTTT

v_call: TRBV5-5
j_call: TRBJ1-5
d_call: -
clone_size: many
cdr3_aa: CASSLAGTSGQPQHF
cdr3_nt: TGTGCCAGCAGCTTAGCAGGGACATCTGGTCAGCCCCAGCATTTT

v_call: TRBV7-9
j_call: TRBJ1-1
d_call: -
clone_size: few
cdr3_aa: CASSRPTGNTEAFF
cdr3_nt: TGTGCCAGCAGCCGCCCAACGGGGAACACTGAAGCTTTCTTT

v_call: TRBV4-3
j_call: TRBJ2-6
d_call: -
clone_size: -
cdr3_aa: CASSQADYSGANVLTF
cdr3_nt: TGCGCCAGCAGCCAAGCCGATTACTCTGGGGCCAACGTCCTGACTTTC

v_call: TRBV28
j_call: TRBJ1-6
d_call: -
clone_size: -
cdr3_aa: CASSLFWRSPLHF
cdr3_nt: TGTGCCAGCAGTTTATTTTGGAGATCACCCCTCCACTTT

v_call: TRBV5-6
j_call: TRBJ2-7
d_call: -
clone_size: -
cdr3_aa: CASSSPRIGNSYEQYF
cdr3_nt: TGTGCCAGCAGCTCACCTAGGATTGGGAACTCCTACGAGCAGTACTTC

v_call: TRBV10-3
j_call: TRBJ2-3
d_call: TRBD1
clone_size: -
cdr3_aa: CAISTFPGQEADTQYF
cdr3_nt: TGTGCCATCAGTACCTTCCCGGGACAGGAAGCAGATACGCAGTATTTT

v_call: TRBV20-1
j_call: TRBJ1-5
d_call: -
clone_size: -
cdr3_aa: CSALWGPRQPQHF
cdr3_nt: TGCAGTGCTCTATGGGGACCGCGTCAGCCCCAGCATTTT

v_call: TRBV12-3/TRBV12-4
j_call: TRBJ2-7
d_call: TRBD1
clone_size: -
cdr3_aa: CASSGGAGTGTYEQYF
cdr3_nt: TGTGCCAGCTCTGGGGGAGCCGGGACAGGGACGTACGAGCAGTACTTC

v_call: TRBV20-1
j_call: TRBJ2-2
d_call: TRBD2
clone_size: many
cdr3_aa: CSARDRSGGANTGELFF
cdr3_nt: TGCAGTGCTAGAGATCGAAGCGGGGGGGCGAACACCGGGGAGCTGTTTTTT

v_call: TRBV6-1
j_call: TRBJ1-4
d_call: -
clone_size: many
cdr3_aa: CASSERDGQFNEKLFF
cdr3_nt: TGTGCCAGCAGTGAGCGGGACGGACAGTTTAATGAAAAACTGTTTTTT

v_call: TRBV5-1
j_call: TRBJ1-4
d_call: -
clone_size: few
cdr3_aa: CASSLKVGTKREKLFF
cdr3_nt: TGCGCCAGCAGCTTGAAGGTTGGGACAAAGAGAGAAAAACTGTTTTTT

v_call: TRBV12-3/TRBV12-4
j_call: TRBJ1-1
d_call: TRBD1
clone_size: many
cdr3_aa: CASSYPDRSAFF
cdr3_nt: TGTGCCAGCAGTTACCCGGACAGGAGCGCTTTCTTT

v_call: TRBV7-9
j_call: TRBJ2-5
d_call: -
clone_size: many
cdr3_aa: CASSLVAYQETQYF
cdr3_nt: TGTGCCAGCAGCTTAGTGGCTTACCAAGAGACCCAGTACTTC

v_call: TRBV20-1
j_call: TRBJ1-3
d_call: -
clone_size: few
cdr3_aa: CSATPDQRSGNTIYF
cdr3_nt: TGCAGTGCTACCCCTGATCAGCGCTCTGGAAACACCATATATTTT

v_call: TRBV27
j_call: TRBJ2-7
d_call: -
clone_size: -
cdr3_aa: CASSYKGGSYEQYF
cdr3_nt: TGTGCCAGCAGTTATAAGGGTGGGTCATACGAGCAGTACTTC